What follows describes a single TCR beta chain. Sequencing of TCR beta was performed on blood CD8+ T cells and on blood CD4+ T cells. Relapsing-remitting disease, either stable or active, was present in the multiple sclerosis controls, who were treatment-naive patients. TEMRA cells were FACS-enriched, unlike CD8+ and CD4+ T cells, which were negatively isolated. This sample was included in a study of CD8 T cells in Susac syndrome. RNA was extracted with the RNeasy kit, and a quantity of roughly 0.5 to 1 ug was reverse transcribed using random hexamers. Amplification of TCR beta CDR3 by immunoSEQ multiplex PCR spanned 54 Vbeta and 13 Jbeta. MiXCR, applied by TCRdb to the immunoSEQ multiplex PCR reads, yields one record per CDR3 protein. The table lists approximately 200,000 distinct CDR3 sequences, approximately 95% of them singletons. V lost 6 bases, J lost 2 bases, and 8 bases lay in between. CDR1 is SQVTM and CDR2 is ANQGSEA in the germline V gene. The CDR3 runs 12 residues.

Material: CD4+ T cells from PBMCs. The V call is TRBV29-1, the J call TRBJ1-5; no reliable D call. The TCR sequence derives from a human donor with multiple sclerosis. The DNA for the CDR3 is TGCAGCGTGATGGTAGGCAATCAGCCCCAGCATTTT. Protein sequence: CSVMVGNQPQHF.